This entry lists 25 T cell receptor beta chains sequenced from one sample in a study of CD8 T cells in Susac syndrome. Random hexamers primed reverse transcription of roughly 0.45 to 1 ug RNA. TCRdb redid the calling of the immunoSEQ multiplex PCR reads with MiXCR, one entry per CDR3 protein. Of more than 200,000 distinct CDR3 sequences in the sample, about 94% were seen once. Sequencing input: CD4+ T cells from PBMCs. These receptors came from a human donor with Susac syndrome.

The chain recombines TRBV4-3 with TRBJ2-7; D possibly corresponds to TRBD1 (5 bases). Trimming stripped 4 bases from V and 0 bases from J, with 16 bases between. The germline gives CDR1 LGHNA, CDR2 YSLEER. CDR3 length equals 16 residues. The CDR3 coding sequence is TGCGCCAGCAGCCCAGGTTTTGACAGAAGCTCCTACGAGCAGTACTTC. This gives the protein CASSPGFDRSSYEQYF.

This chain connects TRBV12-3 or TRBV12-4 to TRBJ1-6; D remains ambiguous. Between the trimmed V and J ends, which lost 7 bases and 9 bases, there was a span of 13 bases. There are 13 residues in the CDR3. For the CDR3, the DNA is TGTGCCAGCACCCTAACTAGAGCTTCACCCCTCCACTTT. As protein: CASTLTRASPLHF.

This clonotype showed up just once. The chain couples TRBV11-1 to TRBJ2-5; D is ambiguous. The CDR3 is 14 residues long. CDR1 is SGHAT, CDR2 FQDESV, per germline (reference sequence). Trimming shortened V by 0 bases and J by 4 bases, and 9 bases separated the two germline ends. The CDR3 sequence is CASSLAAGGETQYF. Written as DNA, the CDR3 is TGTGCCAGCAGCTTAGCGGCAGGCGGAGAGACCCAGTACTTC. The variable domain in full, completed from reference TRBV11-1 and TRBJ2-5, reads EAEVAQSPRYKITEKSQAVAFWCDPISGHATLYWYRQILGQGPELLVQFQDESVVDDSQLPKDRFSAERLKGVDSTLKIQPAELGDSAMYLCASSLAAGGETQYFGPGTRLLVL.

The CDR3 DNA is TGTGCCAGCAGTTACGATCCGGATACGCAGTATTTT. As protein: CASSYDPDTQYF. V is TRBV6-5 and J is TRBJ2-3, with D uncertain. CDR1 and CDR2 (germline): MNHEY, SVGAGI. V shed 2 bases and J shed 6 bases, with 6 bases lying between them. The CDR3 contains 12 residues.

This clonotype was recorded a few times. This rearrangement joins TRBV7-2 to TRBJ2-7; D is ambiguous. The CDR3 spans 12 residues. The germline V gene has CDR1 SGHTA and CDR2 FQGNSA. V lost 1 base to trimming and J lost 7 bases, with 8 bases between them. The CDR3 DNA is TGTGCCAGCAGCTTAGATTCTGGAGAGCAGTACTTC. Its translation is CASSLDSGEQYF.

CDR3 region: CAAGRGQHYEQYF. The DNA of the CDR3 is TGTGCCGCCGGAAGGGGACAGCACTACGAGCAGTACTTC. The V call is TRBV10-3, the J call TRBJ2-7, with TRBD1 matching over 7 bases. The CDR3 has 13 residues. CDR1 is ENHRY, CDR2 SYGVKD, per germline. The trim removed 11 bases at V and 3 bases at J, leaving 10 bases unmatched.

The J gene is TRBJ2-1, the V gene TRBV7-9; D ambiguous. Germline loops: CDR1 SEHNR, CDR2 FQNEAQ (reference sequence). The V end lost 7 bases, the J end lost 1 base, and 11 bases lay between the germline ends. The CDR3 extends over 14 amino acids. The CDR3 reads CASTLRESYNEQFF. The CDR3 DNA reads TGTGCCAGCACCCTTAGAGAATCCTACAATGAGCAGTTCTTC.

The DNA for the CDR3 is TGTGCCAGCAGTTTATATCCTAATTCACCCCTCCACTTT. The encoded protein is CASSLYPNSPLHF. V gene TRBV28 combines with J gene TRBJ1-6; D gene uncertain. V was cut by 1 base and J by 6 bases, with 4 bases left in between. Germline V gene lookup returns CDR1 MDHEN and CDR2 SYDVKM. There are 13 residues in the CDR3.

The chain carries TRBV10-3 and TRBJ2-1; weak D call: TRBD1 (6 bases). Germline V lookup: CDR1 ENHRY, CDR2 SYGVKD. Trimming left V 4 bases short and J 8 bases short, with 18 bases between. The CDR3 has 15 residues. The CDR3 is CAISGTGQTGDEQFF. In DNA, the CDR3 is TGTGCCATCAGTGGAACAGGGCAGACTGGTGATGAGCAGTTCTTC.

The J gene is TRBJ2-2, the V gene TRBV6-2 or TRBV6-3; D remains unclear. The CDR3 extends over 13 amino acids. Germline loops: CDR1 MNHEY, CDR2 SVGEGT. V lost 6 bases and J lost 4, with 9 bases in between. Written as DNA, the CDR3 is TGTGCCAGCAGGGATTCCTCCACCGGGGAGCTGTTTTTT. Protein: CASRDSSTGELFF.

In nucleotides, the CDR3 is TGTGCTAGTGGTTTCTGGACAGGGACGGACACTGAAGCTTTCTTT. Its protein product is CASGFWTGTDTEAFF. This chain joins TRBV12-5 and TRBJ1-1; TRBD1 matches 8 bases. J gave up 3 bases and V 3 bases, and 6 bases lay outside the gene matches. CDR1 is LGHNT and CDR2 is FRNRAP in the germline V gene. The CDR3 contains 15 residues.

The chain employs TRBV7-2 and TRBJ1-2, with TRBD1 matching 7 bases. CDR1 and CDR2 from the germline V gene are SGHTA and FQGNSA. V shed 5 bases and J 0 bases; nucleotides not matched to a gene: 9. The CDR3 extends over 16 amino acids. Here the CDR3 reads CASSIGQELSNYGYTF. The CDR3 nucleotides read TGTGCCAGCAGCATCGGACAGGAACTCTCTAACTATGGCTACACCTTC.

The V gene is TRBV19, the J gene TRBJ1-5; no reliable D call. Trimming shortened V by 7 bases and J by 1 base, and 14 bases separated the two germline ends. CDR3 length: 15 residues. Germline assignment: CDR1 LNHDA and CDR2 SQIVND (reference sequence). The CDR3 protein is CASTTLAGSNQPQHF. Here the CDR3 DNA reads TGTGCCAGTACTACCCTTGCGGGAAGCAATCAGCCCCAGCATTTT.

The genes are TRBV2 and TRBJ2-1, with 8 bases identical to TRBD2. The CDR3 extends over 13 amino acids. J gave up 5 bases and V 7 bases, and 4 bases lay outside the gene matches. CDR1 and CDR2 (germline): SNHLY, FYNNEI. The CDR3 coding sequence is TGTGCCAGCATTAGCGGGGCCGACAATGAGCAGTTCTTC. Protein sequence: CASISGADNEQFF.

The V gene is TRBV3-1, the J gene TRBJ2-1; 9 bases align to TRBD2. The germline V gene has CDR1 LGHDT and CDR2 YNNKEL (reference sequence). CDR3 length: 15 residues. The ends lost 0 bases at V and 10 bases at J; junction bases unmatched: 7. CDR3 loop: CASSQDLAGGREQFF. In DNA, the CDR3 is TGTGCCAGCAGCCAAGATCTGGCGGGGGGGCGAGAGCAGTTCTTC.

V gene TRBV2 combines with J gene TRBJ2-7, with TRBD2 matching over 12 bases. Germline values: CDR1 SNHLY, CDR2 FYNNEI. The CDR3 runs 14 residues. After removal of 4 bases from V and 2 bases from J, the junction contained 0 bases not matched to a gene. As DNA, the CDR3 is TGTGCCAGCAGTGGACTAGCGGGGGCCTACGAGCAGTACTTC. It yields the protein CASSGLAGAYEQYF.

CDR3 sequence reads: CSARPGTNFVSSGNTIYF. In DNA, the CDR3 is TGCAGTGCTAGGCCCGGGACCAACTTTGTTAGCTCTGGAAACACCATATATTTT. The chain has TRBV20-1 and TRBJ1-3; possible D gene TRBD1, 5 bases. Trimming pared 3 bases from V and 0 bases from J, leaving 21 bases between. Per the germline V gene, CDR1 is DFQATT and CDR2 is SNEGSKA (reference sequence). The CDR3 has 18 amino acids.

The chain is built from TRBV3-1 and TRBJ2-7; 9 bases match TRBD2. This CDR3 has 16 residues. V dropped 0 bases and J dropped 8; count of bases not matched to a gene: 11. The germline CDR1 and CDR2 sequences are LGHDT and YNNKEL (reference sequence). The CDR3 is CASSQDRAGGLHKQYF. The CDR3 bases are TGTGCCAGCAGCCAAGATCGGGCGGGGGGGCTTCATAAGCAGTACTTC.

The table lists this clonotype with a count of one. The chain links TRBV18 to TRBJ1-2; D is ambiguous. The CDR3 consists of 13 residues. The V and J ends lost 2 bases and 0 bases respectively, with 4 bases between them. CDR1 is KGHSH, CDR2 LQKENI, per germline. CDR3 DNA sequence: TGTGCCAGCTCACCAACCTCTAACTATGGCTACACCTTC. It yields the protein CASSPTSNYGYTF.

The chain recombines TRBV5-6 with TRBJ2-7; D is unclear. CDR1 is SGHDT and CDR2 is YYEEEE in the germline V gene. V was pared by 1 base and J by 0 bases, with 8 bases between. The CDR3 sequence is 14 residues long. CDR3 bases: TGTGCCAGCAGCTTGCCGAAAGGCTCCTACGAGCAGTACTTC. Translating it yields CASSLPKGSYEQYF.

The rearrangement links TRBV6-1 to TRBJ2-5, with D perhaps TRBD2 (6 bases). Germline CDR1 and CDR2: MNHNS and SASEGT. V was trimmed by 3 bases and J by 5 bases, leaving 10 bases between them. This CDR3 is 13 amino acids long. In nucleotides, the CDR3 is TGTGCCAGCAGTGAGGTCGGAGGGGAGACCCAGTACTTC. It translates to CASSEVGGETQYF.

This rearrangement joins TRBV7-3 to TRBJ2-7; 8 bases are shared with TRBD2. Germline V lookup: CDR1 SGHTA, CDR2 FQGTGA. The CDR3 spans 15 residues. V shed 5 bases and J 4 bases; nucleotides not matched to a gene: 10. The chain's CDR3 is CASSLSGGEGYEQYF. DNA of the CDR3: TGTGCCAGCAGCCTAAGCGGGGGCGAGGGGTACGAGCAGTACTTC.

The chain links TRBV11-3 to TRBJ2-2, with 8 positions matching TRBD1. Germline-derived CDR1 and CDR2 are SGHNT and YENEEA. The CDR3 runs 14 residues. The V gene end was trimmed by 2 bases and the J gene end by 6 bases; junction bases not matched to a gene: 2. CDR3 DNA sequence: TGTGCCAGCAGCTTAAAGACAGGGGCCGGGGAGCTGTTTTTT. Translated: CASSLKTGAGELFF.

V and J are TRBV7-2 and TRBJ2-7; 8 bases are shared with TRBD2. The CDR3 spans 16 residues. The V segment lost 0 bases and the J segment 3 bases; nucleotides outside the gene matches: 7. Germline lookup yields CDR1 SGHTA and CDR2 FQGNSA. The CDR3 loop is CASSLASSGGVYEQYF. CDR3 DNA sequence: TGTGCCAGCAGCTTAGCGTCGAGCGGGGGCGTCTACGAGCAGTACTTC.

This clonotype was seen more than once but under ten times. The chain is built from TRBV15 and TRBJ2-3; the D is unclear. The CDR3 extends over 11 amino acids. CDR1 is LNHNV, CDR2 YYDKDF, per germline (reference sequence). Trimming shortened V by 5 bases and J by 1 base, and 1 base separated the two germline ends. The CDR3 here is CATSRTDTQYF. Written as DNA, the CDR3 is TGTGCCACCAGCCGCACAGATACGCAGTATTTT. Full variable domain (rest looked up from reference TRBV15 and TRBJ2-3): DAMVIQNPRYQVTQFGKPVTLSCSQTLNHNVMYWYQQKSSQAPKLLFHYYDKDFNNEADTPDNFQSRRPNTSFCFLDIRSPGLGDTAMYLCATSRTDTQYFGPGTRLTVL.